These T cell receptor beta chains were read from a single sample in a study of beta chain features in type 1 diabetes. Sequencing used immunoSEQ multiplex PCR; TCRdb keeps in-frame clones, though not all of them. Of under 900,000 clones detected, roughly a sixth appear once; the ten largest clones hold 0.02% to 0.03%. Input material: naive CD4+ T cells from blood. All receptors come from a woman in her late teens or twenties in good health. The CDR3 runs from the conserved cysteine through the conserved F or W. Each record gives: J gene, clone size, V gene, D gene, CDR3 protein, CDR3 DNA. A D gene is named only where the DNA matches it firmly. Clone size, where shown, is once, few, many, or a class for clones that have expanded.

TRBJ1-1,-,TRBV28,TRBD1,CASSSGTGGTEAFF,TGTGCCAGCAGTTCCGGGACAGGGGGGACTGAAGCTTTCTTT
TRBJ2-1,-,TRBV2,TRBD2,CASLGLAGESEQFF,TGTGCCAGCCTTGGACTAGCGGGAGAGAGTGAGCAGTTCTTC
TRBJ2-3,few,TRBV6-6,-,CASVFGGGMTDTQYF,TGTGCCAGCGTATTCGGCGGCGGCATGACAGATACGCAGTATTTT
TRBJ2-1,-,TRBV6-1,TRBD2,CASSEAIASGRPVNNEQFF,TGTGCCAGCAGTGAAGCGATCGCTAGCGGGAGACCGGTCAACAATGAGCAGTTCTTC
TRBJ2-5,-,TRBV7-2,-,CASRVSGEETQYF,TGTGCCAGCAGAGTTTCAGGTGAAGAGACCCAGTACTTC
TRBJ1-1,-,TRBV5-4,-,CASSREWGRRNTEAFF,TGTGCCAGCAGCCGGGAGTGGGGTCGAAGGAACACTGAAGCTTTCTTT
TRBJ2-1,few,TRBV4-3,-,CASSQEYLRNIGNEQFF,TGCGCCAGCAGCCAAGAATACCTACGGAATATTGGGAATGAGCAGTTCTTC
TRBJ2-3,few,TRBV28,TRBD2,CASSFELAGASTDTQYF,TGTGCCAGCAGTTTCGAACTAGCGGGAGCCAGCACAGATACGCAGTATTTT
TRBJ1-5,few,TRBV19,-,CASSITFQRYQPQHF,TGTGCCAGTAGTATAACATTCCAAAGATATCAGCCCCAGCATTTT
TRBJ2-1,-,TRBV5-1,-,CASSLGFPGPTYNEQFF,TGCGCCAGCAGCTTGGGGTTTCCTGGGCCTACCTACAATGAGCAGTTCTTC
TRBJ2-5,-,TRBV5-1,-,CASSWDPEETQYF,TGCGCCAGCAGCTGGGACCCCGAAGAGACCCAGTACTTC
TRBJ1-4,few,TRBV10-3,-,CAIQDSQANEKLFF,TGTGCCATCCAGGACAGTCAGGCGAATGAAAAACTGTTTTTT
TRBJ2-7,-,TRBV13,TRBD2,CASQGTRNSYEQYF,TGTGCCAGCCAAGGGACTAGGAACTCCTACGAGCAGTACTTC
TRBJ2-2,-,TRBV7-2,TRBD2,CASSKLAGAAGELFF,TGTGCCAGCAGCAAATTAGCGGGAGCGGCCGGGGAGCTGTTTTTT
TRBJ2-5,few,TRBV5-4,TRBD2,CASSLDGGRAPETQYF,TGTGCCAGCAGCTTGGATGGCGGGAGGGCCCCAGAGACCCAGTACTTC
TRBJ2-7,few,TRBV28,-,CASSLRRGVEQYF,TGTGCCAGCAGTTTGCGCAGGGGAGTCGAGCAGTACTTC
TRBJ2-1,few,TRBV5-4,-,CASSLRGGDGYNEQFF,TGTGCCAGCAGCTTGCGAGGCGGAGACGGTTACAATGAGCAGTTCTTC
TRBJ2-1,-,TRBV19,-,CASSPTGAGYNEQFF,TGTGCCAGTAGTCCTACCGGGGCAGGGTACAATGAGCAGTTCTTC
TRBJ1-1,few,TRBV19,-,CASSIAPTENTEAFF,TGTGCCAGTAGTATAGCACCGACCGAGAACACTGAAGCTTTCTTT
TRBJ2-1,-,TRBV28,TRBD2,CASSGGTSGDNEQFF,TGTGCCAGCAGCGGAGGGACTAGCGGGGATAATGAGCAGTTCTTC
TRBJ1-1,-,TRBV6-5,-,CASNSPGANTEAFF,TGTGCCAGCAATAGTCCAGGGGCGAACACTGAAGCTTTCTTT
TRBJ2-3,few,TRBV5-4,-,CASSLSPGKTDTQYF,TGTGCCAGCAGCTTGTCCCCCGGGAAAACAGATACGCAGTATTTT
TRBJ1-4,-,TRBV7-9,TRBD1,CASSFRDRSGRGTNEKLFF,TGTGCCAGCAGCTTCCGGGACAGGTCTGGGAGAGGGACTAATGAAAAACTGTTTTTT
TRBJ2-2,few,TRBV5-1,-,CASSLAGDGRSGELFF,TGCGCCAGCAGCTTGGCCGGGGACGGGCGTAGCGGGGAGCTGTTTTTT
TRBJ2-3,-,TRBV2,-,CASRGPTSSGGTQYF,TGTGCCAGCAGGGGACCCACTAGTTCTGGGGGTACGCAGTATTTT
TRBJ2-3,-,TRBV7-8,TRBD2,CASSLFGRLAGVGTDTQYF,TGTGCCAGCAGCTTATTCGGTCGGTTGGCGGGAGTTGGTACAGATACGCAGTATTTT
TRBJ1-5,-,TRBV27,-,CASSFGPGVQPQHF,TGTGCCAGCAGTTTCGGCCCTGGGGTTCAGCCCCAGCATTTT
TRBJ2-4,-,TRBV28,-,CASNSPQVSGFKNIQYF,TGTGCCAGCAACTCCCCCCAGGTTTCTGGATTCAAAAACATTCAGTACTTC
TRBJ2-3,-,TRBV7-2,-,CASSFRSASTDTQYF,TGTGCCAGCAGCTTCAGGAGTGCTAGCACAGATACGCAGTATTTT
TRBJ2-1,few,TRBV19,TRBD1,CASSMDRGSVNEQFF,TGTGCCAGTAGTATGGACAGGGGAAGTGTGAATGAGCAGTTCTTC